The present T cell receptor beta chain was sequenced within a study of T-cell reconstitution after alpha-beta-depleted transplantation in children. The ends lost 4 bases at V and 0 bases at J; junction bases unmatched: 8. The germline V gene has CDR1 LGHNA and CDR2 YNFKEQ. The CDR3 contains 18 residues. Unique molecular identifiers were built into the TCRbeta library. One entry per CDR3 protein results from TCRdb running MiXCR on the PCR reads. The data contain some 530,000 distinct CDR3 sequences, roughly an eighth of them singletons. The sequences come from PBMCs from the stem cell graft donor, collected from the stem cell graft. This TCR derives from a human donor who donated a stem cell graft to a child with combined immunodeficiency. The rearrangement joins TRBV4-2 to TRBJ1-5; TRBD1 matches at 11 bases. CDR3 region: CASSPGTGGTYSNQPQHF. The CDR3 DNA reads TGTGCCAGCAGCCCCGGGACAGGGGGAACTTATAGCAATCAGCCCCAGCATTTT.